This TCR beta chain was recorded in a study of blood T cell repertoires in COVID-19. Study-wide background: The study drew acute and convalescent COVID-19 samples from the United States, Italy and Spain. In each case, the material was cDNA or gDNA derived from T cells, B-cell-depleted T cells, or PBMCs.

This clone has a handful of counts. In the original analysis: Reference gene primer amplification yielded estimated nucleated cell counts. Sequencing used immunoSEQ multiplex PCR; TCRdb keeps in-frame clones, though not all of them. The V and J calls and the clone size are those of that table, but D and trimming were determined from the DNA. Of roughly 250,000 clones detected, around 89% appear once; the ten largest clones hold about 1.2%. Germline V CDR1 and CDR2: SGHNT, YENEEA. The CDR3 sequence is 16 residues long. Trimming removed 4 bases from V and 7 bases from J; junction bases left unmatched: 7.

The sequencing sample was made of PBMCs or T cells enriched from blood (not recorded which). The chain links TRBV11-3 to TRBJ2-3; 14 nucleotides align to TRBD2. This sequence originates from a woman in her thirties or forties with acute COVID-19. The chain's CDR3 is CASSSGTSGSINTQYF. CDR3 coding DNA: TGTGCCAGCAGCTCCGGGACTAGCGGGAGTATTAATACGCAGTATTTT.